One sample yielded the 28 T cell receptor beta chains listed below, sequenced in a study of blood T cell repertoires in COVID-19. The table came from immunoSEQ multiplex PCR; TCRdb's copy has only in-frame clones and leaves some out. The data show just over 650,000 clones, about 90% seen once. What was sequenced was peripheral blood. The receptors were sampled from a woman aged 18-29 years with acute or convalescent COVID-19.

This clone was picked up one time. The chain has TRBV7-9 and TRBJ1-3; possibly TRBD1 for D (5 bases). Germline V CDR1 and CDR2: SEHNR, FQNEAQ (reference sequence). Trimming stripped 5 bases from V and 0 bases from J, with 17 bases between. CDR3 length: 17 residues. The DNA of the CDR3 is TGTGCCAGCAGCCCGATTGGGGGGTCGGACTCTGGAAACACCATATATTTT. Amino acids: CASSPIGGSDSGNTIYF. Filled out from reference TRBV7-9 and TRBJ1-3, the complete variable domain reads DTGVSQNPRHKITKRGQNVTFRCDPISEHNRLYWYRQTLGQGPEFLTYFQNEAQLEKSRLLSDRFSAERPKGSFSTLEIQRTEQGDSAMYLCASSPIGGSDSGNTIYFGEGSWLTVV.

The chain carries TRBV7-9 and TRBJ1-6, with D tentatively TRBD1 (6 bases). Trimming left V 6 bases short and J 0 bases short, with 15 bases between. CDR1 is SEHNR and CDR2 is FQNEAQ in the germline V gene (reference sequence). The CDR3 has 17 amino acids. The CDR3 region is CASSTGTLSSYNSPLHF. The CDR3 DNA follows: TGTGCCAGCAGTACCGGGACATTAAGCTCCTATAATTCACCCCTCCACTTT.

The chain joins TRBV5-1 to TRBJ2-3; 11 bases map to TRBD2. Germline loops: CDR1 SGHRS, CDR2 YFSETQ. This CDR3 spans 17 amino acids. V trimming: 3 bases; J trimming: 3 bases; junction bases outside the gene matches: 9. CDR3 nucleotides: TGCGCCAGCAGCTCCTATAGGGGACTAGCGGAAACAGATACGCAGTATTTT. This translates into CASSSYRGLAETDTQYF.

The rearrangement joins TRBV5-1 to TRBJ1-4, with 7 bases lining up with TRBD1. The V gene end was trimmed by 4 bases and the J gene end by 5 bases; junction bases not matched to a gene: 8. Germline values: CDR1 SGHRS, CDR2 YFSETQ. The CDR3 contains 15 residues. In DNA form, the CDR3 reads TGCGCCAGCAGCCCGTGGACAGGAGAGAATGAAAAACTGTTTTTT. Translated: CASSPWTGENEKLFF.

This chain uses TRBV2 with TRBJ1-2; D ambiguous. Germline V gives CDR1 SNHLY, CDR2 FYNNEI. This CDR3 region has 12 residues. Deletions cut 8 bases from V and 4 bases from J, with 11 bases between. CDR3 sequence: CASLGSSYGYTF. CDR3 bases: TGTGCCAGCCTCGGGAGCTCCTATGGCTACACCTTC.

The chain uses TRBV5-1 and TRBJ1-5, with 7 bases aligning to TRBD1. The CDR3 runs to 17 residues. Germline CDR1 SGHRS, CDR2 YFSETQ. The J segment lost 4 bases and the V segment lost 2 bases, leaving 12 bases of the junction unmatched. The CDR3 reads CASSFEGRTGRNQPQHF. CDR3 bases: TGCGCCAGCAGCTTTGAAGGTCGGACAGGACGTAATCAGCCCCAGCATTTT.

The rearrangement uses TRBV4-2 and TRBJ1-3; D ambiguous. The germline V gene has CDR1 LGHNA and CDR2 YNFKEQ. V was pared by 3 bases and J by 3 bases, with 12 bases between. The CDR3 covers 15 residues. The CDR3 coding sequence is TGTGCCAGCAGCCAGGGAGAGTTGGGTGGAAACACCATATATTTT. Protein: CASSQGELGGNTIYF.

The rearrangement uses TRBV7-9 and TRBJ2-2, with TRBD1 as a possible D gene (6 bases). The CDR3 has 15 residues. Germline CDR1 is SEHNR and CDR2 is FQNEAQ (reference sequence). The germline V and J ends were trimmed by 2 bases and 2 bases, with 9 bases remaining between them. CDR3 sequence: CASSLWDTNTGELFF. Here the CDR3 DNA reads TGTGCCAGCAGCTTATGGGACACCAACACCGGGGAGCTGTTTTTT.

The CDR3 bases are TGTGCCAGCACCCTCCATGCCGGGTCACCCCTCCACTTT. Amino acid sequence: CASTLHAGSPLHF. The V call is TRBV12-3 or TRBV12-4, the J call TRBJ1-6; D unresolved. V was cut by 7 bases and J by 10 bases, with 14 bases left in between. The CDR3 covers 13 residues.

The chain links TRBV28 to TRBJ1-2; the match to TRBD1 covers 8 bases. The V and J ends lost 10 bases and 6 bases, in that order; junction bases with no gene match: 10. The length of the CDR3 is 13 residues. Germline CDR1 is MDHEN and CDR2 is SYDVKM. CDR3 in amino acids: CAIREDRVHGYTF. The CDR3 nucleotides are TGTGCCATCAGGGAGGACAGGGTCCATGGCTACACCTTC.

This CDR3 reads CASSQERETHNEQFF. CDR3 sequence (DNA): TGCGCCAGCAGCCAAGAAAGGGAGACCCACAATGAGCAGTTCTTC. V gene TRBV4-3 combines with J gene TRBJ2-1; weak D call: TRBD2 (5 bases). Germline loops: CDR1 LGHNA, CDR2 YSLEER. The CDR3 spans 15 residues. Deletions cut 0 bases from V and 5 bases from J, with 11 bases between.

For the CDR3, the DNA is TGTGCCAGCAGCTTGGTAGGGCTAGCGGGGGGGCACAACACCGGGGAGCTGTTTTTT. Its protein product is CASSLVGLAGGHNTGELFF. The V and J genes are TRBV5-6 and TRBJ2-2; 12 nucleotides match TRBD2. CDR1 and CDR2 from the germline V gene are SGHDT and YYEEEE. The CDR3 consists of 19 residues. With 0 bases clipped from V and 2 bases from J, the junction kept 8 bases outside the gene matches.

The J gene is TRBJ1-4, the V gene TRBV24-1; 9 positions match TRBD1. The ends lost 4 bases at V and 5 bases at J; junction bases unmatched: 4. Per the germline V gene, CDR1 is KGHDR and CDR2 is SFDVKD. The CDR3 contains 15 residues. The CDR3 protein is CATSDPGTGNEKLFF. CDR3 nucleotide sequence: TGTGCCACCAGTGACCCCGGGACAGGGAATGAAAAACTGTTTTTT.

V and J are TRBV30 and TRBJ1-4; a weak D match, TRBD1 (6 bases). Looked up from germline, CDR1 is GTSNPN and CDR2 is SVGIG (reference sequence). V was trimmed by 3 bases and J by 4 bases, leaving 15 bases between them. This CDR3 region has 15 residues. This chain's CDR3 is CAWSLGGAGNEKLFF. The DNA for the CDR3 is TGTGCCTGGAGCCTAGGGGGGGCTGGTAATGAAAAACTGTTTTTT. Full variable domain (rest looked up from reference TRBV30 and TRBJ1-4): SQTIHQWPATLVQPVGSPLSLECTVEGTSNPNLYWYRQAAGRGLQLLFYSVGIGQISSEVPQNLSASRPQDRQFILSSKKLLLSDSGFYLCAWSLGGAGNEKLFFGSGTQLSVL.

This clone was detected only once. This rearrangement joins TRBV6-1 to TRBJ1-5; a weak D match, TRBD1 (6 bases). The CDR3 runs 16 residues. The V end was cut by 2 bases, the J end by 4 bases, with 15 bases between. The germline V gene has CDR1 MNHNS and CDR2 SASEGT. Here the CDR3 DNA reads TGTGCCAGCAGTGAATGGGGGGGCTGGGGTAATCAGCCCCAGCATTTT. It translates to CASSEWGGWGNQPQHF.

The chain recombines TRBV7-8 with TRBJ1-6; maybe TRBD1 (6 bases). Trimming removed 5 bases from V and 1 base from J, with 12 bases in between. The CDR3 spans 16 residues. Germline CDR1 and CDR2: SGHVS and FQNEAQ. Here the CDR3 DNA reads TGTGCCAGCAGCATCACAGGGTTTTCCTATAATTCACCCCTCCACTTT. Translating it yields CASSITGFSYNSPLHF.

The chain employs TRBV6-5 and TRBJ1-1; unclear D gene. V was cut by 6 bases and J by 6 bases, with 14 bases left in between. The CDR3 runs 13 residues. The germline V gene has CDR1 MNHEY and CDR2 SVGAGI. The CDR3 reads CASSLTLVAEAFF. Here the CDR3 DNA reads TGTGCCAGCAGCCTAACCCTGGTCGCTGAAGCTTTCTTT.

The chain uses TRBV19 and TRBJ1-2, with D possibly TRBD1 on 5 matching bases. V lost 5 bases, J lost 7 bases, and 11 bases lay in between. Per the germline V gene, CDR1 is LNHDA and CDR2 is SQIVND (reference sequence). The CDR3 runs 12 residues. Here the CDR3 DNA reads TGTGCCAGTAGTCTTGGGACTTTTGGCTACACCTTC. Translated: CASSLGTFGYTF.

This clone was recorded only once. The V gene is TRBV6-6, the J gene TRBJ1-2; 9 nucleotides match TRBD1. Germline assignment: CDR1 MNHNY and CDR2 SVGAGI (reference sequence). With V trimmed by 0 bases and J by 4 bases, 6 bases remained unmatched. There are 16 residues in the CDR3. CDR3 sequence reads: CASSYSRGGQGYGYTF. DNA for the CDR3: TGTGCCAGCAGTTACTCCCGTGGGGGACAGGGCTATGGCTACACCTTC.

The chain employs TRBV5-1 and TRBJ2-1, with 10 bases that match TRBD2. There are 15 residues in the CDR3. V shed 2 bases and J 8 bases; nucleotides not matched to a gene: 7. CDR1 and CDR2 from the germline V gene are SGHRS and YFSETQ. The chain's CDR3 is CASSLTSGARDEQFF. The DNA of the CDR3 is TGCGCCAGCAGCTTAACTAGCGGGGCCCGGGATGAGCAGTTCTTC.

The chain combines TRBV6-5 with TRBJ1-2; TRBD1 matches at 9 bases. In germline, CDR1 is MNHEY, CDR2 SVGAGI. V shed 5 bases and J 2 bases; nucleotides not matched to a gene: 6. The CDR3 is made up of 15 amino acids. The CDR3 here is CASSRDRVENYGYTF. The CDR3 nucleotides are TGTGCCAGCAGTAGGGACAGGGTGGAAAACTATGGCTACACCTTC.

This chain uses TRBV7-6 with TRBJ1-5; 7 nucleotides line up with TRBD1. The germline gives CDR1 SGHVS, CDR2 FNYEAQ. Germline trimming cut 3 bases from V and 6 bases from J; bases unmatched to any gene: 8. CDR3 length: 15 amino acids. The CDR3 loop reads CASSLAGGRVQPQHF. In nucleotides, the CDR3 is TGTGCCAGCAGCTTGGCAGGGGGGCGAGTTCAGCCCCAGCATTTT.

The gene calls are TRBV11-2 and TRBJ2-2; D is possibly TRBD1 (6 bases). CDR3 length: 14 residues. V was trimmed by 2 bases and J by 4 bases, leaving 8 bases between them. Germline V gives CDR1 SGHAT, CDR2 FQNNGV. CDR3 region: CASSLRGGTGELFF. As DNA, the CDR3 is TGTGCCAGCAGCTTACGAGGGGGCACCGGGGAGCTGTTTTTT.

V usage is TRBV6-2 or TRBV6-3 and J usage is TRBJ2-2, with 15 nucleotides matching TRBD2. This CDR3 comprises 20 residues. The V gene end was trimmed by 4 bases and the J gene end by 8 bases; junction bases not matched to a gene: 17. In germline, CDR1 is MNHEY, CDR2 SVGEGT. CDR3 region: CASSSPPWTSGGARTGELFF. Written as DNA, the CDR3 is TGTGCCAGCAGTTCCCCCCCCTGGACTAGCGGGGGGGCCCGTACTGGGGAGCTGTTTTTT.

The genes are TRBV12-5 and TRBJ2-1; 7 bases fit TRBD1. The germline gives CDR1 LGHNT, CDR2 FRNRAP. There are 20 residues in the CDR3. The ends lost 0 bases at V and 1 base at J; junction bases unmatched: 15. CDR3: CASGLVLISSDRRSYNEQFF. The CDR3 bases are TGTGCTAGTGGTTTGGTATTGATCTCCTCGGACAGGAGGTCCTACAATGAGCAGTTCTTC.

The chain employs TRBV24-1 and TRBJ1-2; 11 bases are shared with TRBD1. The V gene's germline CDR1 is KGHDR and CDR2 SFDVKD. V gave up 0 bases and J gave up 8 bases; unmatched junction bases: 10. The CDR3 runs to 17 residues. The CDR3 protein is CATSDLLPGQGVLGYTF. CDR3 nucleotides: TGTGCCACCAGTGATTTGCTACCGGGACAGGGGGTGTTGGGCTACACCTTC.

This clone came up once. This sequence joins TRBV28 and TRBJ1-2; TRBD1 matches 9 bases. With 6 bases clipped from V and 7 bases from J, the junction kept 9 bases outside the gene matches. The CDR3 runs to 14 residues. Germline loops: CDR1 MDHEN, CDR2 SYDVKM. CDR3 coding DNA: TGTGCCAGCAGAGCCACAGGGGGCGCGTCTGGCTACACCTTC. Amino acid sequence: CASRATGGASGYTF.

The J gene is TRBJ2-3, the V gene TRBV9; 9 bases line up with TRBD2. Trimming cost V 3 bases and J 0 bases; bases outside gene matches: 5. The CDR3 is 16 residues long. Germline CDR1 and CDR2: SGDLS and YYNGEE. The CDR3 loop reads CASSAGLALSTDTQYF. The DNA of the CDR3 is TGTGCCAGCAGCGCTGGACTAGCGCTAAGCACAGATACGCAGTATTTT.